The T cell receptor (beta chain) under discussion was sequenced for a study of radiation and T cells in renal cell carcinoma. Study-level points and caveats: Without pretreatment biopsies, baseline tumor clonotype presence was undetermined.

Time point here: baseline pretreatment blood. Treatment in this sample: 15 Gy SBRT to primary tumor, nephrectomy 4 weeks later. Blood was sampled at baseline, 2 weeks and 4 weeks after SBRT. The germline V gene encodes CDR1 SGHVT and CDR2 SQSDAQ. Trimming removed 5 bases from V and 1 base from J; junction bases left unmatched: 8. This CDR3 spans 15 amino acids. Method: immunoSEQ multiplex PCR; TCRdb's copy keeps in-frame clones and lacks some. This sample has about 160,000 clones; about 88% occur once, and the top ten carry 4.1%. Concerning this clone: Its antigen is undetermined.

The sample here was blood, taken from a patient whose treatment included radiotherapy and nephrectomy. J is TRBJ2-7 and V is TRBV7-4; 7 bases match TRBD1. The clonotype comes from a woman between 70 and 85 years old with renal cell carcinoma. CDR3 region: CASSETRDRSYEQYF. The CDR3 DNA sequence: TGTGCCAGCAGCGAAACCCGGGACAGATCCTACGAGCAGTACTTC.